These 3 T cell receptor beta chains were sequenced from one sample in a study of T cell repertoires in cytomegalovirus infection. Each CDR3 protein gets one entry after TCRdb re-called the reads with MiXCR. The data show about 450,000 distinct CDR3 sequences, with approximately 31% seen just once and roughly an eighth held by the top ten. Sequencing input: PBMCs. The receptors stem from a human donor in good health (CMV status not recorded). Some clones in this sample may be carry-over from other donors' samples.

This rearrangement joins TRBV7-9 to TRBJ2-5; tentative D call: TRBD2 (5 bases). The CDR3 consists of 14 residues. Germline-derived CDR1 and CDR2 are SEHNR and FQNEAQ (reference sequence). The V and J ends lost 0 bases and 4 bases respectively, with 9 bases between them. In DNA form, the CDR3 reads TGTGCCAGCAGCTTAGCCCGGGGAATAGAGACCCAGTACTTC. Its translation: CASSLARGIETQYF.

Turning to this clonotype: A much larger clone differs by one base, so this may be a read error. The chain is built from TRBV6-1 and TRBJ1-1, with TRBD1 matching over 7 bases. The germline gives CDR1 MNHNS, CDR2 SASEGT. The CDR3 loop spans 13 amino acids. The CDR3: CASGEATGTEAFF. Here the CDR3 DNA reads TGTGCCAGCGGTGAAGCGACAGGGACTGAAGCTTTCTTT.

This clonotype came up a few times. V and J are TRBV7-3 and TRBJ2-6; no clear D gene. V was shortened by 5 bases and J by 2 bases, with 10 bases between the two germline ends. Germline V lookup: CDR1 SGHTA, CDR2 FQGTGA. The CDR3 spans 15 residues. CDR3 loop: CASSARVAGANVLTF. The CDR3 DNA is TGTGCCAGCAGCGCCCGGGTGGCTGGGGCCAACGTCCTGACTTTC.